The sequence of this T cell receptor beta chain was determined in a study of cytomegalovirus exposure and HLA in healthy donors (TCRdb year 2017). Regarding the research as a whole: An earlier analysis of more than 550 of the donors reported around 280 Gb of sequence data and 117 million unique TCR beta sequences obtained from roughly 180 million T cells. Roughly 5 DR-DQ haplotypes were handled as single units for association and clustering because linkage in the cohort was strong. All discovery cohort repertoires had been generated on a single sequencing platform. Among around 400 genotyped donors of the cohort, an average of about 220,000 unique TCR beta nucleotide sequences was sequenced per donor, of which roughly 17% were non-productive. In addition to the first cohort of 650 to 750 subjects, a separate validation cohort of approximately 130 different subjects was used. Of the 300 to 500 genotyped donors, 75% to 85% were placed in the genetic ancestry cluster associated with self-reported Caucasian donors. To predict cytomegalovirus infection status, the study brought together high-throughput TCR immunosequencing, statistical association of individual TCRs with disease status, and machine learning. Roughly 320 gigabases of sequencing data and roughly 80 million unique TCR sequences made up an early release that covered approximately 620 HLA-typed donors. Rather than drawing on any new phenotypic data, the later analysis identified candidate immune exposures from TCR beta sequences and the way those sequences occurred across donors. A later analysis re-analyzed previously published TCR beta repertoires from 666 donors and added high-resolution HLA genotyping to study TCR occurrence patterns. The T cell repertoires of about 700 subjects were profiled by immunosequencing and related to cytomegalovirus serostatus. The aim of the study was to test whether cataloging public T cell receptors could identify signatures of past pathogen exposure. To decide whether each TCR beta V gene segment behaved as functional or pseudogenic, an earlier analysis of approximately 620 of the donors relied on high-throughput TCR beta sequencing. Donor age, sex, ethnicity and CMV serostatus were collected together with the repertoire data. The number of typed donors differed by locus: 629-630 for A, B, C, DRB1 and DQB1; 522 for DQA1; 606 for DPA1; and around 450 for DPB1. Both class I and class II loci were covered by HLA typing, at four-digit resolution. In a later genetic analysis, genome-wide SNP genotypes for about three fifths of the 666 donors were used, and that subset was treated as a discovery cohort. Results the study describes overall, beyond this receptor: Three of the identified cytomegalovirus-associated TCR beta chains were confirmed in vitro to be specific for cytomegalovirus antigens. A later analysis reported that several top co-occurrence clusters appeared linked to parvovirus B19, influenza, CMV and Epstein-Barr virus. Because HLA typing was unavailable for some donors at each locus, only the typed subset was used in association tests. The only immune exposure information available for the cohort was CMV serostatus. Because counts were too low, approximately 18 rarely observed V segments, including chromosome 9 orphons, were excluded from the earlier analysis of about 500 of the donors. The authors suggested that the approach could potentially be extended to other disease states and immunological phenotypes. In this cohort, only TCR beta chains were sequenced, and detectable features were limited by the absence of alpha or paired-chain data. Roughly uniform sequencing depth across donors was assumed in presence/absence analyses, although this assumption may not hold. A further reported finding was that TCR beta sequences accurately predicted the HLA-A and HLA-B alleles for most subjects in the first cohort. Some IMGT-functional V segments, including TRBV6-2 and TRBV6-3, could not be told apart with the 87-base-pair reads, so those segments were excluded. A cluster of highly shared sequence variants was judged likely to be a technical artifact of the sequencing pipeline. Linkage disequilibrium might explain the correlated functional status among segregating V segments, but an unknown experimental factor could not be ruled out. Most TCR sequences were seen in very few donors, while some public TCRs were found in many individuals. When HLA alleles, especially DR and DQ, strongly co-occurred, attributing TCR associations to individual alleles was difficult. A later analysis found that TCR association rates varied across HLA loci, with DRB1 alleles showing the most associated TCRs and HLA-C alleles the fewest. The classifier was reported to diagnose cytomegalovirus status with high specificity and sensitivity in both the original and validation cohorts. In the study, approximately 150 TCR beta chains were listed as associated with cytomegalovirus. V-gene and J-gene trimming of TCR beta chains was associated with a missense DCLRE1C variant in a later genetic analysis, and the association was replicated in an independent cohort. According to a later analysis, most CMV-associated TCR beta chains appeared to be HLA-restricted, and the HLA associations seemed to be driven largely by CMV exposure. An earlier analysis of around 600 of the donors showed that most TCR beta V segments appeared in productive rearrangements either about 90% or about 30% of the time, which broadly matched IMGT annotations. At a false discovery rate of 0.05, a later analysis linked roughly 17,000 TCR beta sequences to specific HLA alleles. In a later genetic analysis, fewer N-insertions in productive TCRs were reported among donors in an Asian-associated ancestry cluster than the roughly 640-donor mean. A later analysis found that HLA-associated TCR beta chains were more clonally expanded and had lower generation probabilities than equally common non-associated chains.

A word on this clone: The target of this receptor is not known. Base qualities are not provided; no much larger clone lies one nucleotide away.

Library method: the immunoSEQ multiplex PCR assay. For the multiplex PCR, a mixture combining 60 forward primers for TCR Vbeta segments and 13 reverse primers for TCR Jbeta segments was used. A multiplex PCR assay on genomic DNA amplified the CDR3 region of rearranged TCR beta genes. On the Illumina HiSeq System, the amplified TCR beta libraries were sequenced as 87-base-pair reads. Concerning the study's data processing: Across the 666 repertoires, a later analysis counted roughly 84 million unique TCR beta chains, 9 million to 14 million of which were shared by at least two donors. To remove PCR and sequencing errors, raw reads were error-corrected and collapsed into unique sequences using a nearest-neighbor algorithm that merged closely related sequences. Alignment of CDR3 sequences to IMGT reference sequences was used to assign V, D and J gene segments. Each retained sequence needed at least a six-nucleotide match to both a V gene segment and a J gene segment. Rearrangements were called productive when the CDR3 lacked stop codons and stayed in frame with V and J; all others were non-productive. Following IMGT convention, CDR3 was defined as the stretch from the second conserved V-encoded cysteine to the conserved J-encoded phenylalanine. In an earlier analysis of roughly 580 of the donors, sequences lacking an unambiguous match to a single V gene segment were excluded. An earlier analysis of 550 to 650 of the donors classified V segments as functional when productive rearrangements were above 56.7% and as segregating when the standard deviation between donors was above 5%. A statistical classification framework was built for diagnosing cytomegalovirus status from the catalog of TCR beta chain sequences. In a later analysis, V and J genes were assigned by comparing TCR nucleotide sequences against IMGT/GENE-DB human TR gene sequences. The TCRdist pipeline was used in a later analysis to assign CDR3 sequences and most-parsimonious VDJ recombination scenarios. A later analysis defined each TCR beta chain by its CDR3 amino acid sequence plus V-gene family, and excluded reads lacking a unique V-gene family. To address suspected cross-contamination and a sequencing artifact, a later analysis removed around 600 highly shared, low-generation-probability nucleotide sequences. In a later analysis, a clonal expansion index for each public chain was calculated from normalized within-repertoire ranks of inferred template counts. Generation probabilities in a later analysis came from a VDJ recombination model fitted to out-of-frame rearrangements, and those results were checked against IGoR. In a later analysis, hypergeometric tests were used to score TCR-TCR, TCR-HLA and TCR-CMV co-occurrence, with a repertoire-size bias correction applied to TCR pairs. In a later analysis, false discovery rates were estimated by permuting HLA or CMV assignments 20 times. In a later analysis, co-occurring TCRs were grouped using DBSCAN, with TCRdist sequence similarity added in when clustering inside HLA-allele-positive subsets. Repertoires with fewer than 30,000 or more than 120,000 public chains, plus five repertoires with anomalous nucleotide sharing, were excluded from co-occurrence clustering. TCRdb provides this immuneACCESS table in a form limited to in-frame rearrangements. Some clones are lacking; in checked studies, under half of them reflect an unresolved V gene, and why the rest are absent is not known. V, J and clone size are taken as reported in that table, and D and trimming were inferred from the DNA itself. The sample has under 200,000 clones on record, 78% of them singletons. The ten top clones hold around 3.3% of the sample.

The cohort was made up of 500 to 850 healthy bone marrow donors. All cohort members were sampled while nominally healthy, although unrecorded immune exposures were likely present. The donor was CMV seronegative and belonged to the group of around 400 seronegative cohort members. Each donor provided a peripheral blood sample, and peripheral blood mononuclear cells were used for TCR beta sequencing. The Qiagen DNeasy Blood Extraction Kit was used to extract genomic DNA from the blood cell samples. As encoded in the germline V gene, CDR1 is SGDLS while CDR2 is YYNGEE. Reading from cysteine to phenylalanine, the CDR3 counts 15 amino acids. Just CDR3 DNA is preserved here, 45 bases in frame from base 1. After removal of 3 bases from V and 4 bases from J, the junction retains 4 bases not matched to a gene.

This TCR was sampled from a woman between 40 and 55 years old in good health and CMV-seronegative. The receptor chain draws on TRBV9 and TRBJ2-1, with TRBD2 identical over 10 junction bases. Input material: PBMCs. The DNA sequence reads TGTGCCAGCAGCGATACTAGCGGGGAGTACAATGAGCAGTTCTTC. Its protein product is CASSDTSGEYNEQFF.